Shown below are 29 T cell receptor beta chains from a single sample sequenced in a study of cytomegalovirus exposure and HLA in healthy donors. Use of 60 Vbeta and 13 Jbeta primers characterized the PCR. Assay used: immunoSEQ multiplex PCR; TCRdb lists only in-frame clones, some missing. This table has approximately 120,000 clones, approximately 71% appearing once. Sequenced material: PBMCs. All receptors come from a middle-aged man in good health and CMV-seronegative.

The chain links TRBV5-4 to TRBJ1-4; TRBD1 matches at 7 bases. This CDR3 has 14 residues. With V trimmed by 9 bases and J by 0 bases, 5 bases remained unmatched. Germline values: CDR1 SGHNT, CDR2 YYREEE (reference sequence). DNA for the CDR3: TGTGCCACTAGACAGGGTGCAACTAATGAAAAACTGTTTTTT. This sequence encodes CATRQGATNEKLFF.

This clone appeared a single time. The CDR3 DNA follows: TGTGCCAGCAGCCGAGTAGCGGACAGGGGGGCCGGGTCCCAGCATTTT. Translated: CASSRVADRGAGSQHF. V and J are TRBV7-8 and TRBJ1-5; TRBD1 matches at 10 bases. V was clipped by 5 bases and J by 11 bases; unmatched bases: 15. In germline, CDR1 is SGHVS, CDR2 FQNEAQ. The CDR3 is 16 residues long.

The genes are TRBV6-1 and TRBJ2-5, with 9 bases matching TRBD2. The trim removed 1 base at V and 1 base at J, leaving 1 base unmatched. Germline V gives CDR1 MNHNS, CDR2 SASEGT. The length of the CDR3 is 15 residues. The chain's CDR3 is CASSEGLAVQETQYF. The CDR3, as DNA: TGTGCCAGCAGTGAAGGACTAGCGGTCCAAGAGACCCAGTACTTC.

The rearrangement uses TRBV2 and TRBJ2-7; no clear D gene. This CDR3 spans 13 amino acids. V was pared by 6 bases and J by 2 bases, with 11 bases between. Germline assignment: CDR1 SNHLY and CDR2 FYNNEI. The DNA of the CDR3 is TGTGCCAGCAGATGGCAGGTACCCTACGAGCAGTACTTC. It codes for CASRWQVPYEQYF.

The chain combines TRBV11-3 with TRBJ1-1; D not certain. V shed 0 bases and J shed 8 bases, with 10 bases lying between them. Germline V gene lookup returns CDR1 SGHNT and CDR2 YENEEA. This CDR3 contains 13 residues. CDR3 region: CASSLDLGQEAFF. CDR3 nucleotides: TGTGCCAGCAGCTTAGATCTTGGCCAAGAAGCTTTCTTT.

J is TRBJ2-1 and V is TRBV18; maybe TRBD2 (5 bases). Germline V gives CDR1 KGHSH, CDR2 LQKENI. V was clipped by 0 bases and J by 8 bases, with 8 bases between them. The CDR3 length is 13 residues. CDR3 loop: CASSPPLGDEQFF. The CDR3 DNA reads TGTGCCAGCTCACCACCGCTCGGGGATGAGCAGTTCTTC.

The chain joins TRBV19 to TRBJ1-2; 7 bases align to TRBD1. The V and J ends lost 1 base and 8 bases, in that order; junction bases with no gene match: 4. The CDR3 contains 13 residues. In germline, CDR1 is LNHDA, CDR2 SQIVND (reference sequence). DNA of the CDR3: TGTGCCAGTAGTATAGTGACAGGGCAAGGCTACACCTTC. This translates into CASSIVTGQGYTF.

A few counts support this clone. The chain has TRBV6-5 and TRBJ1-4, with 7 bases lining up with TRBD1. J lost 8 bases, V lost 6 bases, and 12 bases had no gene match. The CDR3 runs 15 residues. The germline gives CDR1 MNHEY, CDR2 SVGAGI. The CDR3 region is CASRPIQTGREKLFF. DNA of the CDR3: TGTGCCAGCAGACCAATCCAGACAGGGAGGGAAAAACTGTTTTTT.

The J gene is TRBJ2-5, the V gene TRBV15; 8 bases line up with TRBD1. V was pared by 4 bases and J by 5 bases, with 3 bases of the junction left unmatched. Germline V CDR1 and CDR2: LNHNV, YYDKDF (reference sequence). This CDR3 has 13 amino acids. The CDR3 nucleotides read TGTGCCACCAGCACAGGGGGCGGGGAGACCCAGTACTTC. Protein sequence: CATSTGGGETQYF.

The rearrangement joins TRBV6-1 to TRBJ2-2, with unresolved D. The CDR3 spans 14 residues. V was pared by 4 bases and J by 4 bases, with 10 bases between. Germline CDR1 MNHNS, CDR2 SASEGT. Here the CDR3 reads CASSVLSPTGELFF. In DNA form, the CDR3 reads TGTGCCAGCAGTGTCCTGTCCCCCACCGGGGAGCTGTTTTTT.

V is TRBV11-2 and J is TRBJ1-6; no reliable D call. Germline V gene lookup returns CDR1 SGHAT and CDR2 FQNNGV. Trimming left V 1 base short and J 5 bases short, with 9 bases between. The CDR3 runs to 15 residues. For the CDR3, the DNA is TGTGCCAGCAGCTTAGTAGGGCGGGATAATTCACCCCTCCACTTT. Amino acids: CASSLVGRDNSPLHF.

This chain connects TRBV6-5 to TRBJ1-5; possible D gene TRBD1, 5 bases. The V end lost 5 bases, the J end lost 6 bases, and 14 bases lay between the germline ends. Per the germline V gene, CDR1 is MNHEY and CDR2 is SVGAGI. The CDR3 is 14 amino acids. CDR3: CASSNRRRGQPQHF. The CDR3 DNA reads TGTGCCAGCAGTAACAGACGTAGGGGTCAGCCCCAGCATTTT.

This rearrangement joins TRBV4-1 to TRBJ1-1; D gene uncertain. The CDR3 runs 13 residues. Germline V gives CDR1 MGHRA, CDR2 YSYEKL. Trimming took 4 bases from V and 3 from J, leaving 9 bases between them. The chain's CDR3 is CASSRGPDTEAFF. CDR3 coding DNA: TGCGCCAGCAGCCGTGGGCCGGACACTGAAGCTTTCTTT.

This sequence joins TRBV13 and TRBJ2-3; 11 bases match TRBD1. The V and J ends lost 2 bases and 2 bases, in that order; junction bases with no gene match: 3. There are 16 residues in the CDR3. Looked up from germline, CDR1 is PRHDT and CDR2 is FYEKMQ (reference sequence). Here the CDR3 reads CASSLRTGGPTDTQYF. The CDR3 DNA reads TGTGCCAGCAGCTTACGGACAGGGGGCCCCACAGATACGCAGTATTTT.

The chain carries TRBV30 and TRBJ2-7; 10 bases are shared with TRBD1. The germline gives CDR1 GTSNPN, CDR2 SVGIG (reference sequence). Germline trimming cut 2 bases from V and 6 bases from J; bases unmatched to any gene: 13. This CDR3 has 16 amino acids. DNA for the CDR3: TGTGCCTGGAGTACGCGACAGGGGGCATCTCCCCTCGAGCAGTACTTC. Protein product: CAWSTRQGASPLEQYF. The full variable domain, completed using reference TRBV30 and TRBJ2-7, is SQTIHQWPATLVQPVGSPLSLECTVEGTSNPNLYWYRQAAGRGLQLLFYSVGIGQISSEVPQNLSASRPQDRQFILSSKKLLLSDSGFYLCAWSTRQGASPLEQYFGPGTRLTVT.

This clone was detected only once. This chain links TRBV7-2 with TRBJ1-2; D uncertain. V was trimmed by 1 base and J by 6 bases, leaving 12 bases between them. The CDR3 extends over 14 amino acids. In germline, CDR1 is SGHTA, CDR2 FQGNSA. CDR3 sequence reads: CASSLGERSDGYTF. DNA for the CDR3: TGTGCCAGCAGCTTAGGGGAGCGCTCGGATGGCTACACCTTC.

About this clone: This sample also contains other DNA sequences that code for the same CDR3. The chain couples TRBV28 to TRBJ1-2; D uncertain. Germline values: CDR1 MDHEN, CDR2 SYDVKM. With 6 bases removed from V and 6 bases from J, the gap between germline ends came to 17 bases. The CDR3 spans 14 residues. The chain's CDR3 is CASSLHRRVNGYTF. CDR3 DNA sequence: TGTGCCAGCAGCTTACATCGACGGGTAAATGGCTACACCTTC.

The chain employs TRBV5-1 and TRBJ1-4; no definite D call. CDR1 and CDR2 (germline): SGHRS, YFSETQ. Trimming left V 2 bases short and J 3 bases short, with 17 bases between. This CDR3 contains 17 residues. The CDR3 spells CASSLYSGSGPNEKLFF. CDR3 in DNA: TGCGCCAGCAGCTTATATTCCGGCAGCGGGCCTAATGAAAAACTGTTTTTT.

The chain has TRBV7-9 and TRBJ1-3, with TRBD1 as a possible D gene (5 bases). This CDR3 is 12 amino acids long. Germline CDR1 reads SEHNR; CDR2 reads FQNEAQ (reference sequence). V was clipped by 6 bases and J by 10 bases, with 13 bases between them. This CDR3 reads CASSPGRGTIYF. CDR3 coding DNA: TGTGCCAGCAGTCCCGGACGGGGGACCATATATTTT.

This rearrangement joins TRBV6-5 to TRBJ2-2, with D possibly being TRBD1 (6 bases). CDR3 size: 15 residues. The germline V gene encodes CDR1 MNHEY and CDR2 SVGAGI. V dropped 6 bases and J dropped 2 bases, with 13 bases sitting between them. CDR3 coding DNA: TGTGCCAGCAGCAGGGACATTGAAAACACCGGGGAGCTGTTTTTT. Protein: CASSRDIENTGELFF.

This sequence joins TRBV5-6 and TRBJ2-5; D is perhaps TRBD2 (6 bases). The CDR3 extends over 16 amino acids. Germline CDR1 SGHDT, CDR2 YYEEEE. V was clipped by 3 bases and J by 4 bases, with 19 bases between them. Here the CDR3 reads CASSWLMSLGGETQYF. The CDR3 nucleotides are TGTGCCAGCAGCTGGCTTATGTCTCTCGGGGGAGAGACCCAGTACTTC.

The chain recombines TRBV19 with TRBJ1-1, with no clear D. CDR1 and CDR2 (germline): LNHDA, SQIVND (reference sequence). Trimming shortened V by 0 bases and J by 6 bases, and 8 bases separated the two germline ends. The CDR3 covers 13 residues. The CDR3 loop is CASSIDRESEAFF. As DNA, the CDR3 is TGTGCCAGTAGTATAGATAGGGAGTCTGAAGCTTTCTTT.

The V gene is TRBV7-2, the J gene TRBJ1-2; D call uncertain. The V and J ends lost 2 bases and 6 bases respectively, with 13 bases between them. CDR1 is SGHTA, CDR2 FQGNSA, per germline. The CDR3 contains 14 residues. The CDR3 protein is CASSLSIQMNGYTF. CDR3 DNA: TGTGCCAGCAGCTTAAGTATCCAGATGAATGGCTACACCTTC.

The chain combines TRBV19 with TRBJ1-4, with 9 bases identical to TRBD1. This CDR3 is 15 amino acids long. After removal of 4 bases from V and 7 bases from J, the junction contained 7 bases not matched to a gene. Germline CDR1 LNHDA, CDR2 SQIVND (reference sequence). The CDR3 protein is CASSTGQGGSEKLFF. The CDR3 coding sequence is TGTGCCAGTAGTACGGGACAGGGAGGCAGTGAAAAACTGTTTTTT.

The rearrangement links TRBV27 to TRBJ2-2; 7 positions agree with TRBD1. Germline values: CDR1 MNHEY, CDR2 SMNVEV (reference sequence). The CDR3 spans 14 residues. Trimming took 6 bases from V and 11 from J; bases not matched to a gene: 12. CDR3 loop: CASSQGDRFSELFF. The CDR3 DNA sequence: TGTGCCAGCAGCCAGGGGGACAGATTCAGCGAGCTGTTTTTT.

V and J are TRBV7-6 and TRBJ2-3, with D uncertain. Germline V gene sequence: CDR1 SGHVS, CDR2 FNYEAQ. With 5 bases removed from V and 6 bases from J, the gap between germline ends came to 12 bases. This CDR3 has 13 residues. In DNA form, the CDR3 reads TGTGCCAGCAGCGCCTTCCAAGAGGATACGCAGTATTTT. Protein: CASSAFQEDTQYF.

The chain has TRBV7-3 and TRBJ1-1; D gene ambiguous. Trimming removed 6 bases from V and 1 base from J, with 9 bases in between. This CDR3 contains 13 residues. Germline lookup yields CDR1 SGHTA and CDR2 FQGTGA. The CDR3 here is CASRQQTNTEAFF. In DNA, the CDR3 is TGTGCCAGCAGACAACAGACGAACACTGAAGCTTTCTTT.

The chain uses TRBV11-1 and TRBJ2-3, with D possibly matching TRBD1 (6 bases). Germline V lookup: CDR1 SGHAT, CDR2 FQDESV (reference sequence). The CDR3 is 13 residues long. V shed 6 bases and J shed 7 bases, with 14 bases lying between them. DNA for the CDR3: TGTGCCAGCAGGACAACAGGGAGCAATACGCAGTATTTT. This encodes CASRTTGSNTQYF.

The CDR3 region is CASSFIGQGRFEKLFF. In DNA, the CDR3 is TGTGCCAGCAGTTTCATAGGACAGGGACGTTTTGAAAAACTGTTTTTT. This sequence joins TRBV27 and TRBJ1-4, with 8 bases identical to TRBD1. CDR3 size: 16 residues. With 3 bases clipped from V and 7 bases from J, the junction kept 10 bases outside the gene matches. Germline-derived CDR1 and CDR2 are MNHEY and SMNVEV (reference sequence).